This TCR beta chain derives from a study of radiotherapy plus CTLA-4 blockade in lung cancer. Study-level background: Around a sixth of patients responded objectively, and around 31% achieved disease control.

Study observations and caveats: The best prediction of response reportedly came from early blood T cell clone dynamics, with interferon-beta. TCR clones of tumor origin grew in blood after radiotherapy plus ipilimumab.

Notes on this clone: Its target is not known.

Those with chemo-refractory metastatic non-small-cell lung cancer were treated with focal radiation combined with CTLA-4 blockade using ipilimumab. Clones were sequenced by immunoSEQ multiplex PCR, and TCRdb holds only the in-frame ones, with some missing. The sample has under 65,000 clones, just under 85% seen once. The germline V and J ends were trimmed by 0 bases and 5 bases, with 17 bases remaining between them. The CDR3 extends over 16 amino acids. Germline CDR1 LNHDA, CDR2 SQIVND (reference sequence). V usage is TRBV19 and J usage is TRBJ2-7, with a tentative D call TRBD2 (6 bases). This sample comprised peripheral blood, obtained from a patient treated with radiotherapy plus ipilimumab. The TCR comes from a human donor with non-small cell lung cancer whose response to radiotherapy plus ipilimumab could not be evaluated. CDR3 sequence (DNA): TGTGCCAGTAGTATAGAGATAGCGGCAGGGTCGAACGAGCAGTACTTC. This codes for CASSIEIAAGSNEQYF.